The entry that follows covers one T cell receptor (beta chain) sequence. This specimen belongs to a study of PD-L1 blockade in urothelial cancer. On the study more broadly: The analyses of blood took place 3 weeks (second dose) and 6 weeks after treatment start.

The time point was: pretreatment peripheral blood. Patients were diagnosed with urothelial carcinoma, either locally advanced or metastatic. Generated by immunoSEQ multiplex PCR, the TCRdb table keeps only in-frame clones and is missing some. The data contain 90,000 or so clones, roughly nine tenths of them seen just once; the ten biggest clones take up 0.97%. The input for sequencing was PBMCs, taken around atezolizumab (anti-PD-L1) treatment. The sequence came from a woman older than 75 with urothelial cancer.

The DNA of the CDR3 is TGCAGCGTTGGGACTAGTGGTGAGCAGTTCTTC. Its protein product is CSVGTSGEQFF. The chain recombines TRBV29-1 with TRBJ2-1; the match to TRBD2 covers 7 bases. V lost 4 bases to trimming and J lost 9 bases; unmatched junction nucleotides: 3. Per germline, CDR1 SQVTM and CDR2 ANQGSEA. This CDR3 has 11 amino acids.